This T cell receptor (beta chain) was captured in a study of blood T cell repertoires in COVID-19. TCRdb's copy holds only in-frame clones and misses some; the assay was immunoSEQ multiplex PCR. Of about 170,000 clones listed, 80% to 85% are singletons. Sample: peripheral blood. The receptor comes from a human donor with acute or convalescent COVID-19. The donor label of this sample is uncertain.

Here the CDR3 reads CASRLEPAGANVLTF. DNA of the CDR3: TGTGCAAGTCGCTTAGAGCCTGCTGGGGCCAACGTCCTGACTTTC. The gene calls are TRBV12-2 and TRBJ2-6; the DNA was not used to check the table's D call, TRBD2. TRBV12-2 is labeled a pseudogene. The CDR3 consists of 15 residues.